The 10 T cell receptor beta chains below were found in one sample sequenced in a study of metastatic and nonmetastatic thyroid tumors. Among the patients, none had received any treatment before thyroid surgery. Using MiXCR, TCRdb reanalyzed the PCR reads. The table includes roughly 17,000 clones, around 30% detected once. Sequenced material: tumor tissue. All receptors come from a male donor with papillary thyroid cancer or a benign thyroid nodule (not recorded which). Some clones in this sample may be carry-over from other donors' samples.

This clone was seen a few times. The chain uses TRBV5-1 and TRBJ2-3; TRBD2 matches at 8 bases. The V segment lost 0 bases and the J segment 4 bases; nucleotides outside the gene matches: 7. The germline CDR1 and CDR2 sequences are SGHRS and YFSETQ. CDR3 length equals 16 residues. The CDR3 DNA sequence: TGCGCCAGCAGCTTGGGGGGGACTAGAGGCGCAGATACGCAGTATTTT. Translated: CASSLGGTRGADTQYF. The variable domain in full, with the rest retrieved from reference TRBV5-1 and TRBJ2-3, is KAGVTQTPRYLIKTRGQQVTLSCSPISGHRSVSWYQQTPGQGLQFLFEYFSETQRNKGNFPGRFSGRQFSNSRSEMNVSTLELGDSALYLCASSLGGTRGADTQYFGPGTRLTVL.

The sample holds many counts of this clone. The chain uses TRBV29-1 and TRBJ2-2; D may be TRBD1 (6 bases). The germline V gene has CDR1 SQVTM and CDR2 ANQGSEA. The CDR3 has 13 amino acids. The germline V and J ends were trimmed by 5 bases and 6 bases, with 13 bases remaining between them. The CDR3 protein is CSVSTGSAGELFF. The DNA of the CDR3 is TGCAGCGTTTCTACAGGGTCTGCCGGGGAGCTGTTTTTT.

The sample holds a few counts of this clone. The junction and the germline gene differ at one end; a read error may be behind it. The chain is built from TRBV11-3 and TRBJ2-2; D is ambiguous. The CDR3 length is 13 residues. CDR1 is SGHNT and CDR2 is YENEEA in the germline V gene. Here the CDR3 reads CSSSLEAAGELFF. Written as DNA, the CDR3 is TGTTCCAGCAGCTTAGAGGCGGCCGGGGAGCTGTTTTTT.

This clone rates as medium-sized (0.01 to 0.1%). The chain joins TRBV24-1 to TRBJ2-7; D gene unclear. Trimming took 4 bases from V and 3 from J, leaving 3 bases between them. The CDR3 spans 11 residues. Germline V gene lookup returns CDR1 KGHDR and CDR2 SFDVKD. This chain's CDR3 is CATSEIYEQYF. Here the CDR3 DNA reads TGTGCCACCAGTGAGATCTACGAGCAGTACTTC.

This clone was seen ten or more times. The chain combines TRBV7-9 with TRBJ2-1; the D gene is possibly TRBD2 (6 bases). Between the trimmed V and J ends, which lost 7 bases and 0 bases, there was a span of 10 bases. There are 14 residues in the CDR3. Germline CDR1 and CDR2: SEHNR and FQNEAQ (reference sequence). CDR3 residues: CASTGGSSYNEQFF. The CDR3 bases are TGTGCCAGCACCGGAGGGAGCTCCTACAATGAGCAGTTCTTC.

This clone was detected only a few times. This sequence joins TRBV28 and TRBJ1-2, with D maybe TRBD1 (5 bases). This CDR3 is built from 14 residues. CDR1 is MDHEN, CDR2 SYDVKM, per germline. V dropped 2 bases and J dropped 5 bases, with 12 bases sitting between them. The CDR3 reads CASSLGGGRYGYTF. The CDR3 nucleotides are TGTGCCAGCAGTTTAGGGGGAGGGAGGTATGGCTACACCTTC.

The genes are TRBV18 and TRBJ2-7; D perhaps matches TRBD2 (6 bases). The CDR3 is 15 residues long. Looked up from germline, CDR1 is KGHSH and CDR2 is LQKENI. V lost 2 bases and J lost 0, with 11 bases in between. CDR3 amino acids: CASSPGERVSYEQYF. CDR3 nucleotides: TGTGCCAGCTCACCAGGAGAGCGGGTCTCCTACGAGCAGTACTTC.

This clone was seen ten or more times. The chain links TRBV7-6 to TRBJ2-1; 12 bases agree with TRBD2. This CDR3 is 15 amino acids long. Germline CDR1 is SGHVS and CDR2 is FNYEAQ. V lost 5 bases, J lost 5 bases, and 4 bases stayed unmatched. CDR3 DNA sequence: TGTGCCAGCAGCCCCCTAGCGGGAGGGGACAATGAGCAGTTCTTC. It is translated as CASSPLAGGDNEQFF. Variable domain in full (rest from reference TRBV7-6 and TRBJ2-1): GAGVSQSPRYKVTKRGQDVALRCDPISGHVSLYWYRQALGQGPEFLTYFNYEAQQDKSGLPNDRFSAERPEGSISTLTIQRTEQRDSAMYRCASSPLAGGDNEQFFGPGTRLTVL.

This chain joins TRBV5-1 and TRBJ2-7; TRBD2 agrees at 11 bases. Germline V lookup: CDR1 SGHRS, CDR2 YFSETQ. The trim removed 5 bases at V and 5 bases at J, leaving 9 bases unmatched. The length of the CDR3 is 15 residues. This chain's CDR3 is CASSILAGGPDEQYF. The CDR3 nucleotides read TGCGCCAGCAGTATCTTAGCGGGAGGGCCTGACGAGCAGTACTTC.

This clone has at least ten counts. CDR3 sequence (DNA): TGTGCCATCAGTGATGGAGGCTACTATGGCTACACCTTC. This sequence encodes CAISDGGYYGYTF. The J gene is TRBJ1-2, the V gene TRBV10-3; D call uncertain. The V and J ends lost 3 bases and 3 bases respectively, with 8 bases between them. CDR1 is ENHRY and CDR2 is SYGVKD in the germline V gene. The CDR3 totals 13 residues.